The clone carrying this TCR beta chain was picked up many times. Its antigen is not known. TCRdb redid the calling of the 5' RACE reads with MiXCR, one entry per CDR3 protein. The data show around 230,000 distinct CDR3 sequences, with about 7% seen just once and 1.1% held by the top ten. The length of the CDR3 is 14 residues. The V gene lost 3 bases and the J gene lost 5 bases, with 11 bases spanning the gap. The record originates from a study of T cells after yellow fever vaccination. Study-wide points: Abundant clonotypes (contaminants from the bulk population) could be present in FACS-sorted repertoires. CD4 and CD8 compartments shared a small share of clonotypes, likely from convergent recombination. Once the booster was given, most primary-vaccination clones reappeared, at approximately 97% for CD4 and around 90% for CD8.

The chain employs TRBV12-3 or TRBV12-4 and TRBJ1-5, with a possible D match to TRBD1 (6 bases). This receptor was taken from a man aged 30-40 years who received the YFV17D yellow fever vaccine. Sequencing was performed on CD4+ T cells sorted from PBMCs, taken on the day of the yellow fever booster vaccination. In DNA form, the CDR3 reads TGTGCCAGCAGTTTGGCAGGGGAATATCAGCCCCAGCATTTT. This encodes CASSLAGEYQPQHF.